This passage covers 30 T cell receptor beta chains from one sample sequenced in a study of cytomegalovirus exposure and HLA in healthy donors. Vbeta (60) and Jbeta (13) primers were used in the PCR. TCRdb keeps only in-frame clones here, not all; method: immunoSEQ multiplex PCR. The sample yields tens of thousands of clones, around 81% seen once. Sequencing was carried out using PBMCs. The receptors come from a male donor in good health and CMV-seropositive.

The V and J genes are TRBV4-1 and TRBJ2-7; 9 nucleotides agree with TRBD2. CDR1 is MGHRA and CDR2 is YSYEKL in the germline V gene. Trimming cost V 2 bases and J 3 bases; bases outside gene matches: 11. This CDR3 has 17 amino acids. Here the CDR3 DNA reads TGCGCCAGCAGCCAACTTATAGGACTAGCGTTTTTCTACGAGCAGTACTTC. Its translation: CASSQLIGLAFFYEQYF.

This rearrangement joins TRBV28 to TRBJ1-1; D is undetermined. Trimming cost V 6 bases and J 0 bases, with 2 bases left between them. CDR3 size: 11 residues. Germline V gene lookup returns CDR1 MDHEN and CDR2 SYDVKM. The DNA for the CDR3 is TGTGCCAGCAGCGTGAACACTGAAGCTTTCTTT. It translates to CASSVNTEAFF. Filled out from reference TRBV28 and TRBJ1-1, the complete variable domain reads DVKVTQSSRYLVKRTGEKVFLECVQDMDHENMFWYRQDPGLGLRLIYFSYDVKMKEKGDIPEGYSVSREKKERFSLILESASTNQTSMYLCASSVNTEAFFGQGTRLTVV.

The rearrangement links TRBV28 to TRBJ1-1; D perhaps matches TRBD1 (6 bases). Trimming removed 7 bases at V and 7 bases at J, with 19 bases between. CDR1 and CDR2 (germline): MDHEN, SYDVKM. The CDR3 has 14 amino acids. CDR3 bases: TGTGCCAGCATAGATAGGGGGGGCCGGAATGAAGCTTTCTTT. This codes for CASIDRGGRNEAFF.

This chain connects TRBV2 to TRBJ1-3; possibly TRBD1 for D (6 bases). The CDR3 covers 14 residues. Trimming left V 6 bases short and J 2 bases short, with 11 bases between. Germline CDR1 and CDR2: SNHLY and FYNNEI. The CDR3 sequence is CASREDSTGNTIYF. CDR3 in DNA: TGTGCCAGCAGGGAGGACAGCACTGGAAACACCATATATTTT. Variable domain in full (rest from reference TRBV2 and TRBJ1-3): EPEVTQTPSHQVTQMGQEVILRCVPISNHLYFYWYRQILGQKVEFLVSFYNNEISEKSEIFDDQFSVERPDGSNFTLKIRSTKLEDSAMYFCASREDSTGNTIYFGEGSWLTVV.

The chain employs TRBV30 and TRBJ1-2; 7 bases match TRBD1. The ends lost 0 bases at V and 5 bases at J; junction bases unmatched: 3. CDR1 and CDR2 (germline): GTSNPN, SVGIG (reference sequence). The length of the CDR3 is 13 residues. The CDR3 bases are TGTGCCTGGAGTGTCGGGACAGCTTATGGCTACACCTTC. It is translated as CAWSVGTAYGYTF.

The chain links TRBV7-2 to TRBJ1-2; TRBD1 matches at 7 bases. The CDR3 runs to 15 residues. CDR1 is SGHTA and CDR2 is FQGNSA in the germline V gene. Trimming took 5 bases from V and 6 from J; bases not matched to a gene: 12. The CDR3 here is CASSQQTGRLDGYTF. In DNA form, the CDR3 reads TGTGCCAGCAGCCAGCAGACAGGGAGATTGGATGGCTACACCTTC.

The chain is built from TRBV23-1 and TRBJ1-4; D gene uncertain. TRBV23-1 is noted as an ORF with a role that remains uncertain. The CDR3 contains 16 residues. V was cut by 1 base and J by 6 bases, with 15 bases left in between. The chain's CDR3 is CASSQFDPGKDEKLFF. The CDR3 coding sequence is TGCGCCAGCAGTCAATTTGATCCGGGGAAGGATGAAAAACTGTTTTTT.

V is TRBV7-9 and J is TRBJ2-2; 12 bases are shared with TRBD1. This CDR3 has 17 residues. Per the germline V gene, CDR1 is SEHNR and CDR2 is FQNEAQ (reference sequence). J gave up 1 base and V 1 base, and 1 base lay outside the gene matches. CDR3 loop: CASSLGDRGRNTGELFF. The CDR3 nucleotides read TGTGCCAGCAGCTTAGGGGACAGGGGGCGGAACACCGGGGAGCTGTTTTTT.

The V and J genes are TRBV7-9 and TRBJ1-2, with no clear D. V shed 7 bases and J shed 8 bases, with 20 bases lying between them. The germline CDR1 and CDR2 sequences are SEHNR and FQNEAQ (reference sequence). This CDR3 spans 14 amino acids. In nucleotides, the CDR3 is TGTGCCAGCACCATTTCGCGGACGGGAAAGGGCTACACCTTC. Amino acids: CASTISRTGKGYTF.

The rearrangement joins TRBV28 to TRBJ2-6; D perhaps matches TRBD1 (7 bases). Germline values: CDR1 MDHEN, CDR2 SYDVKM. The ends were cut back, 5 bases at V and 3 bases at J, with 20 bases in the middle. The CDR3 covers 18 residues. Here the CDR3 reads CASSRPAGQIYGANVLTF. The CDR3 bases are TGTGCCAGCAGTCGCCCTGCGGGACAGATATATGGGGCCAACGTCCTGACTTTC.

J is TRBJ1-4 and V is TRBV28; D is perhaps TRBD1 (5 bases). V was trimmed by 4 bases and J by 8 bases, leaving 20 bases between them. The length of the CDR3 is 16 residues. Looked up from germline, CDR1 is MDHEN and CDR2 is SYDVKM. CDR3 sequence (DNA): TGTGCCAGCAGTTCCGTTACAGGAATTCAGGAGGAAAAACTGTTTTTT. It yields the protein CASSSVTGIQEEKLFF.

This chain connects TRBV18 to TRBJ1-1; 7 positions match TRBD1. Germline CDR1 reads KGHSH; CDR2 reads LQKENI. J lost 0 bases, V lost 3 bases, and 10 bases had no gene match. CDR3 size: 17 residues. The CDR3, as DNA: TGTGCCAGCTCACCCCCGCGAGGGGGCGTCATGAACACTGAAGCTTTCTTT. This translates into CASSPPRGGVMNTEAFF.

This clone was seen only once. CDR3 region: CAIGASGQANSPLHF. In DNA form, the CDR3 reads TGTGCCATCGGGGCTTCGGGACAGGCAAACTCACCCCTCCACTTT. This chain links TRBV10-3 with TRBJ1-6; the match to TRBD1 covers 8 bases. The V gene end was trimmed by 8 bases and the J gene end by 10 bases; junction bases not matched to a gene: 13. This CDR3 is built from 15 residues. Germline loops: CDR1 ENHRY, CDR2 SYGVKD.

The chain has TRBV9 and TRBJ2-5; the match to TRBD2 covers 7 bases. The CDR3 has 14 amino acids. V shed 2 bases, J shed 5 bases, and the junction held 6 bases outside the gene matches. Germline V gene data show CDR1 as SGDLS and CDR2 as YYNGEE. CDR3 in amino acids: CASSVSAGVETQYF. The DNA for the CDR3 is TGTGCCAGCAGCGTGTCTGCGGGGGTGGAGACCCAGTACTTC. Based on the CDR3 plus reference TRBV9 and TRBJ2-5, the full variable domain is DSGVTQTPKHLITATGQRVTLRCSPRSGDLSVYWYQQSLDQGLQFLIQYYNGEERAKGNILERFSAQQFPDLHSELNLSSLELGDSALYFCASSVSAGVETQYFGPGTRLLVL.

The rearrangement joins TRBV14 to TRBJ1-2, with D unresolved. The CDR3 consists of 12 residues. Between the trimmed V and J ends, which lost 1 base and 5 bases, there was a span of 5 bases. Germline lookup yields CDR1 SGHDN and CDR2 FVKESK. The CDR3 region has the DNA TGTGCCAGCAGCCAAGCGGTATATGGCTACACCTTC. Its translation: CASSQAVYGYTF.

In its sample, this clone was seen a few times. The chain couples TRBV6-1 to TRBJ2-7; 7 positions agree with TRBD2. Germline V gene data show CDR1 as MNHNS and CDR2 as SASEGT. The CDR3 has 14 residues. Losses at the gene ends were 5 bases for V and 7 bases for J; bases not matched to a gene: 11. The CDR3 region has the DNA TGTGCCAGCAGTACCCGGGACTACCATGGGGAGCAGTACTTC. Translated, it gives CASSTRDYHGEQYF.

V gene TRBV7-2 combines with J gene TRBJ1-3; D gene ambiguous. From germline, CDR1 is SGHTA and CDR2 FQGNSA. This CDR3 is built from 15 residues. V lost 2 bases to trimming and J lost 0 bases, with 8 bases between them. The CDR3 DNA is TGTGCCAGCAGCTTATTTCCCAGCTCTGGAAACACCATATATTTT. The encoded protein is CASSLFPSSGNTIYF.

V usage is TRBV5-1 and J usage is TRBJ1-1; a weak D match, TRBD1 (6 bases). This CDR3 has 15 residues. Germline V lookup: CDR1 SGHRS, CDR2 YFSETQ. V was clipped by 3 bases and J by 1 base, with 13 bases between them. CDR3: CASSWGPIGNTEAFF. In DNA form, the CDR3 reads TGCGCCAGCAGCTGGGGGCCTATTGGGAACACTGAAGCTTTCTTT.

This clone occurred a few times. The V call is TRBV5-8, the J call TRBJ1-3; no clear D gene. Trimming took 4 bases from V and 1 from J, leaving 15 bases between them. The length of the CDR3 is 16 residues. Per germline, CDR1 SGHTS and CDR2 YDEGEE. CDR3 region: CASSRRVGRSGNTIYF. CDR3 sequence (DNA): TGTGCCAGCAGCCGGCGTGTGGGGAGATCTGGAAACACCATATATTTT.

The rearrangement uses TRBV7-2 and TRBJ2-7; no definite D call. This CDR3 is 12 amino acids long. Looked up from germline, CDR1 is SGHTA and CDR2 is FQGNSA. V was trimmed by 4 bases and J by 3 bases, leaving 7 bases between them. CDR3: CASSSGFYEQYF. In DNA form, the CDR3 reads TGTGCCAGCAGCTCCGGGTTCTACGAGCAGTACTTC.

CDR3: CASSLGQLYGYTF. CDR3 in DNA: TGTGCCAGCAGTTTAGGGCAGCTCTATGGCTACACCTTC. The chain links TRBV28 to TRBJ1-2, with no clear D. Between the trimmed V and J ends, which lost 2 bases and 4 bases, there was a span of 8 bases. Germline V lookup: CDR1 MDHEN, CDR2 SYDVKM. This CDR3 is 13 amino acids long.

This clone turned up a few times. The CDR3 spells CASSRQGTVNTGELFF. The DNA for the CDR3 is TGTGCCAGCAGTCGGCAGGGGACGGTGAACACCGGGGAGCTGTTTTTT. The V gene is TRBV6-6, the J gene TRBJ2-2, with a tentative D call TRBD1 (6 bases). V was shortened by 5 bases and J by 1 base, with 14 bases between the two germline ends. CDR3 length: 16 amino acids. Germline V gene sequence: CDR1 MNHNY, CDR2 SVGAGI (reference sequence).

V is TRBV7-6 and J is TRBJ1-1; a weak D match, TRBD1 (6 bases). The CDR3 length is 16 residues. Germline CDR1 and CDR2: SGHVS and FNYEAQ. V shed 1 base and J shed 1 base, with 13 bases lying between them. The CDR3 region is CASSLGVATGNTEAFF. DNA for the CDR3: TGTGCCAGCAGCTTAGGGGTAGCGACAGGGAACACTGAAGCTTTCTTT.

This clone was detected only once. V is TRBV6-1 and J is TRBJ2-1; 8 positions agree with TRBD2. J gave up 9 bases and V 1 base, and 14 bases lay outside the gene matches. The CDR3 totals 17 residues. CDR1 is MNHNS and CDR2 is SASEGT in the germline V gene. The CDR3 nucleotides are TGTGCCAGCAGTGAAGACGCTAGCGGGTCTTCGGGCGGTGAGCAGTTCTTC. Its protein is CASSEDASGSSGGEQFF.

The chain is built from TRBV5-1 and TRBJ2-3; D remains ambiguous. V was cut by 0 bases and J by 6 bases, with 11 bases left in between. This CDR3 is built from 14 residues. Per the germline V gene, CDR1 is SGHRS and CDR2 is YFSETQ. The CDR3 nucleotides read TGCGCCAGCAGCTTGGTGCAATCTAGGGATACGCAGTATTTT. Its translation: CASSLVQSRDTQYF.

The CDR3 DNA sequence: TGCGCCAGCAGCCAAGATATGGGGCTTAGGTACTATGGCTACACCTTC. Amino acids: CASSQDMGLRYYGYTF. V gene TRBV4-1 combines with J gene TRBJ1-2, with D possibly matching TRBD1 (5 bases). The CDR3 is 16 amino acids. Germline CDR1 reads MGHRA; CDR2 reads YSYEKL. The ends were cut back, 0 bases at V and 3 bases at J, with 14 bases in the middle.

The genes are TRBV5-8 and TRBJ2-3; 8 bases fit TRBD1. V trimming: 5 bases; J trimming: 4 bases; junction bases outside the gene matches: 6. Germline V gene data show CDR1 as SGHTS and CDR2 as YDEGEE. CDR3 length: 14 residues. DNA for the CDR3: TGTGCCAGCAGTTTCGACAGGGGCGCAGATACGCAGTATTTT. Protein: CASSFDRGADTQYF.

CDR3 sequence reads: CASSPTRAEQFF. DNA of the CDR3: TGCGCCAGCAGCCCCACGCGGGCTGAGCAGTTCTTC. The rearrangement uses TRBV5-1 and TRBJ2-1; a possible D gene is TRBD2 (5 bases). This CDR3 spans 12 amino acids. The ends were cut back, 4 bases at V and 9 bases at J, with 11 bases in the middle. CDR1 is SGHRS and CDR2 is YFSETQ in the germline V gene. Full variable domain (missing parts from reference TRBV5-1 and TRBJ2-1): KAGVTQTPRYLIKTRGQQVTLSCSPISGHRSVSWYQQTPGQGLQFLFEYFSETQRNKGNFPGRFSGRQFSNSRSEMNVSTLELGDSALYLCASSPTRAEQFFGPGTRLTVL.

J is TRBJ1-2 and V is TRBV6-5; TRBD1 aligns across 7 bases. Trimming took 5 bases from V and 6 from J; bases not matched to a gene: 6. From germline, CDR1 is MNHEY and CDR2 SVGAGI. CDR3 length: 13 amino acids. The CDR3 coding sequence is TGTGCCAGCAGTCGGCGGACAGGCAATGGCTACACCTTC. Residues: CASSRRTGNGYTF.

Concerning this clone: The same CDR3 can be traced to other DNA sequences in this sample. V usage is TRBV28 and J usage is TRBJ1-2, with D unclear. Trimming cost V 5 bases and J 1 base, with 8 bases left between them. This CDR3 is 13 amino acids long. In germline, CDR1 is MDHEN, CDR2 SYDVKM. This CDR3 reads CASSPRFNYGYTF. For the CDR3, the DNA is TGTGCCAGCAGTCCCAGGTTTAACTATGGCTACACCTTC.